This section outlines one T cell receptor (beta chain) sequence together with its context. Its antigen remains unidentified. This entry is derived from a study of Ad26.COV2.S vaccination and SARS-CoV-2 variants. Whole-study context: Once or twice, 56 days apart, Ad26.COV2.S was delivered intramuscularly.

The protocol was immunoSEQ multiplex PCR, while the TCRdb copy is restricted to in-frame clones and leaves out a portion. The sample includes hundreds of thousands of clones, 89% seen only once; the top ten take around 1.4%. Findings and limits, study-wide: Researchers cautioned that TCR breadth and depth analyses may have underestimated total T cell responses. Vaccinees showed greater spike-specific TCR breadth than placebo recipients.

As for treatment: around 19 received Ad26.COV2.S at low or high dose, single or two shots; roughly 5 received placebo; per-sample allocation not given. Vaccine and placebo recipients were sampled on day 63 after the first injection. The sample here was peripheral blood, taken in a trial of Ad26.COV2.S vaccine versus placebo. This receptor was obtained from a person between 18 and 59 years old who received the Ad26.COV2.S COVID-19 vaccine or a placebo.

CDR3 DNA: TGTGCCCGGAAGATGAACACTGAAGCTTTCTTT. It codes for CARKMNTEAFF. The V gene is TRBV30, the J gene TRBJ1-1; D call uncertain. The CDR3 is made up of 11 amino acids. CDR1 and CDR2 (germline): GTSNPN, SVGIG (reference sequence). Between the trimmed V and J ends, which lost 8 bases and 0 bases, there was a span of 7 bases.